This T cell receptor beta chain was profiled in a study of cytotoxic CD8 clonotypes in ibrutinib-treated CLL. For the study at large: Of a cohort that held 10 to 12 relapsed/refractory and around 14 treatment-naive patients, fewer than 18 were IGHV unmutated. Partial responses numbered roughly 24 and complete responses 2; after a median about six years, about 14 stayed remitted and approximately twelve progressed. After treatment lasting a median about twelve months, range 6 to 36, response samples were collected.

Sequencing used immunoSEQ multiplex PCR; TCRdb keeps in-frame clones, though not all of them. The repertoire has about 140,000 clones, approximately 90% of them found once; the top ten carry 11%. The CDR3 spans 12 residues. V lost 5 bases to trimming and J lost 3 bases, with 10 bases between them. The germline V gene encodes CDR1 SQVTM and CDR2 ANQGSEA. The receptor's source is a human donor with chronic lymphocytic leukemia. The specimen comprised PBMCs, sampled after 12 months of ibrutinib treatment. The chain has TRBV29-1 and TRBJ2-5, with D hard to call. The CDR3 sequence is CSVSNIEETQYF. The CDR3 nucleotides read TGCAGCGTTTCGAATATAGAAGAGACCCAGTACTTC.